This T cell receptor (beta chain) comes out of a study of T cell changes during pregnancy in multiple sclerosis. Germline CDR1 is LNHDA and CDR2 is SQIVND (reference sequence). The germline V and J ends were trimmed by 3 bases and 5 bases, with 14 bases remaining between them. The CDR3 length is 15 residues. The protocol was immunoSEQ multiplex PCR, while the TCRdb copy is restricted to in-frame clones and leaves out a portion. The table has roughly 80,000 clones, about 91% seen once. The source material was peripheral blood, sampled before pregnancy. The chain has TRBV19 and TRBJ1-5; D gene unclear. This clonotype was sampled from a female donor with multiple sclerosis, enrolled in a pregnancy study. The CDR3 DNA is TGTGCCAGTAGTATCGGAACAGCAAGGCATCAGCCCCAGCATTTT. The encoded protein is CASSIGTARHQPQHF.